The rows below give T cell receptor beta chains drawn from one sample of a study of CD4 and CD8 cells across lung adenocarcinoma regions. TCRdb used MiXCR to reprocess the PCR reads, holding one entry per CDR3 protein. There are over 5,500 distinct CDR3 sequences in the sample; approximately 50% occur only once, and 19% lies in the top ten. The sequenced sample consisted of CD8+ T cells from the center of a lung tumor. These receptors were obtained from a female donor with lung adenocarcinoma. The CD4 and CD8 labels of this study may be unreliable. The CDR3 runs from the conserved cysteine through the conserved F or W. The D gene is left open where the match is weak. Clone size appears in some rows only: once, few, many, or a class for an expanded clone.

j_call: TRBJ2-4
cdr3_length: 14
v_call: TRBV7-2
d_call: -
clone_size: -
cdr3_nt: TGTGCCAGCACGGGGCTGGGTGCCAAAGACATGCAGTACTTT
cdr3_aa: CASTGLGAKDMQYF

j_call: TRBJ2-3
cdr3_length: 16
v_call: TRBV6-1
d_call: -
clone_size: -
cdr3_nt: TGTGCCAGCAGCGTAGGGCAGGGGGGGGCCACAGATACGCAGTATTTC
cdr3_aa: CASSVGQGGATDTQYF

j_call: TRBJ2-2
cdr3_length: 15
v_call: TRBV11-1
d_call: -
clone_size: once
cdr3_nt: TGTGCCAGCAGTCGAAACGCTCGGAGAGTCGGGGAGCTGTTTTTT
cdr3_aa: CASSRNARRVGELFF

j_call: TRBJ2-1
cdr3_length: 16
v_call: TRBV6-1
d_call: -
clone_size: -
cdr3_nt: TGTGCCAGCAGTGAGAGCGCAGGGACGGGGGCTAATGAGCAGTTCTTC
cdr3_aa: CASSESAGTGANEQFF

j_call: TRBJ2-2
cdr3_length: 15
v_call: TRBV6-1
d_call: -
clone_size: -
cdr3_nt: TGTGCCAGCAGTGAAGCGGGGGCCAAGGCCGATGAGCTGTTTTTT
cdr3_aa: CASSEAGAKADELFF

j_call: TRBJ2-3
cdr3_length: 21
v_call: TRBV5-5
d_call: TRBD2
clone_size: -
cdr3_nt: TGTGCCAGCAGCTTGGACCGCCCCGGGACTAGCGGGAGGGCTAGCACAGATACGCAGTATTTT
cdr3_aa: CASSLDRPGTSGRASTDTQYF

j_call: TRBJ2-7
cdr3_length: 17
v_call: TRBV5-4
d_call: TRBD1
clone_size: -
cdr3_nt: TGTGCCAGCACCTCTGGATCGACGTCAGGGGGCGAGTACGAGCAGTACTTC
cdr3_aa: CASTSGSTSGGEYEQYF

j_call: TRBJ2-4
cdr3_length: 16
v_call: TRBV6-4
d_call: -
clone_size: -
cdr3_nt: TGTGCCAGCAGTGACTCGGCCCGGCGTGCCACAGACACGCAGTACTTC
cdr3_aa: CASSDSARRATDTQYF

j_call: TRBJ2-7
cdr3_length: 13
v_call: TRBV6-2/TRBV6-3
d_call: -
clone_size: -
cdr3_nt: TGTGCCAGCAAGGGAGCTCCGGGATACGAGCAGTACTTC
cdr3_aa: CASKGAPGYEQYF

j_call: TRBJ1-2
cdr3_length: 14
v_call: TRBV6-1
d_call: -
clone_size: -
cdr3_nt: TGTGCCAGCAGCATGAGGGTCCTAGGGGGGGGCTACACCTTC
cdr3_aa: CASSMRVLGGGYTF

j_call: TRBJ2-1
cdr3_length: 12
v_call: TRBV6-5
d_call: -
clone_size: medium-sized
cdr3_nt: TGTGCCAGCAGCCCCACTTTCGATGAGCAGTTCTTC
cdr3_aa: CASSPTFDEQFF

j_call: TRBJ2-7
cdr3_length: 17
v_call: TRBV6-1
d_call: TRBD2
clone_size: few
cdr3_nt: TGTGCCAGCAGTGAGGGATATGCAGCGGGATTCTCCTACGAGCAGTACTTC
cdr3_aa: CASSEGYAAGFSYEQYF

j_call: TRBJ2-7
cdr3_length: 17
v_call: TRBV7-6
d_call: TRBD2
clone_size: many
cdr3_nt: TGTGCCAGCAGCTTAGTACAGGGCGGGAGGTCAAGGGGGGAGCAGTACTTC
cdr3_aa: CASSLVQGGRSRGEQYF

j_call: TRBJ2-1
cdr3_length: 16
v_call: TRBV6-1
d_call: TRBD2
clone_size: -
cdr3_nt: TGTGCCAGCAGGTCAGGGACTACACAGAGCTACGGGGAGCTGTTTTTC
cdr3_aa: CASRSGTTQSYGELFF

j_call: TRBJ1-4
cdr3_length: 17
v_call: TRBV4-3
d_call: -
clone_size: once
cdr3_nt: TGCGCCAGCAGCCAAAATCCCGCGAGTCAGGGCCCAGAAAAACTGTTTTTT
cdr3_aa: CASSQNPASQGPEKLFF

j_call: TRBJ2-3
cdr3_length: 17
v_call: TRBV10-1
d_call: TRBD2
clone_size: -
cdr3_nt: TGCGCCAGCAGTGCGCTAGCGGGGGGAAAAGGCACAGATACGCAGTATTTC
cdr3_aa: CASSALAGGKGTDTQYF

j_call: TRBJ2-3
cdr3_length: 16
v_call: TRBV5-8
d_call: -
clone_size: many
cdr3_nt: TGTGCCAGCAGCTTCGGTGATCTTTCTCACACGGATACGCAGTATTTT
cdr3_aa: CASSFGDLSHTDTQYF

j_call: TRBJ2-1
cdr3_length: 13
v_call: TRBV12-3/TRBV12-4
d_call: -
clone_size: -
cdr3_nt: TGTGCCAGCAGTTTTCCACCCACCGATGAGCAGTTCTTC
cdr3_aa: CASSFPPTDEQFF

j_call: TRBJ2-5
cdr3_length: 14
v_call: TRBV12-3/TRBV12-4
d_call: -
clone_size: -
cdr3_nt: TGTGCCAGCAGTTTAGGTGGGCCCGAGGACACCCAGTACTTC
cdr3_aa: CASSLGGPEDTQYF

j_call: TRBJ2-4
cdr3_length: 14
v_call: TRBV12-3/TRBV12-4
d_call: TRBD1
clone_size: -
cdr3_nt: TGTGCCAGCAGTTCGGGACAGGGGACAGATATTCAGTACTTT
cdr3_aa: CASSSGQGTDIQYF

j_call: TRBJ2-1
cdr3_length: 16
v_call: TRBV6-1
d_call: TRBD2
clone_size: -
cdr3_nt: TGTGCCAGCAGGTCAGGGACTACACAGAGCAACAATGAGCAGTTTTTT
cdr3_aa: CASRSGTTQSNNEQFF

j_call: TRBJ2-2
cdr3_length: 16
v_call: TRBV12-3/TRBV12-4
d_call: -
clone_size: medium-sized
cdr3_nt: TGTGCCAGCACTACATTCAGGGGAGCCTCAACCGGGGAGCTGTTTTTT
cdr3_aa: CASTTFRGASTGELFF

j_call: TRBJ2-3
cdr3_length: 15
v_call: TRBV27
d_call: TRBD1
clone_size: few
cdr3_nt: TGTGCCAGCAAAGTAGCTCAAGGGGGCCGAAATACGCAGTATTTT
cdr3_aa: CASKVAQGGRNTQYF

j_call: TRBJ2-3
cdr3_length: 11
v_call: TRBV6-1
d_call: -
clone_size: -
cdr3_nt: TGTGCCAGTGGAGCGGCAGATACGCAGTATTTT
cdr3_aa: CASGAADTQYF

j_call: TRBJ2-2
cdr3_length: 14
v_call: TRBV4-3
d_call: -
clone_size: few
cdr3_nt: TGCGCCAGCAGCCAATCCAGTAACACCGGGGAGCTGTTTTTT
cdr3_aa: CASSQSSNTGELFF

j_call: TRBJ2-7
cdr3_length: 15
v_call: TRBV12-3/TRBV12-4
d_call: -
clone_size: -
cdr3_nt: TGTGCCAGCAGTTTGACGGGACCGATGTCCTACGAGCAGTACTTC
cdr3_aa: CASSLTGPMSYEQYF

j_call: TRBJ2-4
cdr3_length: 15
v_call: TRBV12-3/TRBV12-4
d_call: -
clone_size: medium-sized
cdr3_nt: TGTGCCAGCAGTTTCCAGGGGCTAGCCAAAAACATTCAGTACTTC
cdr3_aa: CASSFQGLAKNIQYF

j_call: TRBJ1-4
cdr3_length: 14
v_call: TRBV6-1
d_call: -
clone_size: many
cdr3_nt: TGTGCCAGCAGTGAAACAAGGGCTGGAGAAAAACTGTTTTTT
cdr3_aa: CASSETRAGEKLFF

j_call: TRBJ1-4
cdr3_length: 13
v_call: TRBV6-5
d_call: -
clone_size: -
cdr3_nt: TGTGCCAGCAGTTACGGACCCTATGAAAAACTGTTTTTT
cdr3_aa: CASSYGPYEKLFF

j_call: TRBJ2-7
cdr3_length: 12
v_call: TRBV7-8
d_call: -
clone_size: -
cdr3_nt: TGTGCCAGCAGCCGTAATTCCTACGAGCAGTACTTC
cdr3_aa: CASSRNSYEQYF

j_call: TRBJ2-3
cdr3_length: 15
v_call: TRBV11-2
d_call: TRBD2
clone_size: -
cdr3_nt: TGTGCCAGCAGCTTCGGGGGGGGGCCTAAAAATATGCAGTATTTT
cdr3_aa: CASSFGGGPKNMQYF

j_call: TRBJ2-1
cdr3_length: 15
v_call: TRBV12-3/TRBV12-4
d_call: -
clone_size: -
cdr3_nt: TGTGCCAGCGTATCGTCGGAGGTTTCGTACAATGAGCAGTTCTTC
cdr3_aa: CASVSSEVSYNEQFF

j_call: TRBJ2-1
cdr3_length: 17
v_call: TRBV10-3
d_call: TRBD2
clone_size: many
cdr3_nt: TGTGCCATCAGTGACACGGCTGGCGGGAGACCCTACAATGAGCAGTTCTTC
cdr3_aa: CAISDTAGGRPYNEQFF